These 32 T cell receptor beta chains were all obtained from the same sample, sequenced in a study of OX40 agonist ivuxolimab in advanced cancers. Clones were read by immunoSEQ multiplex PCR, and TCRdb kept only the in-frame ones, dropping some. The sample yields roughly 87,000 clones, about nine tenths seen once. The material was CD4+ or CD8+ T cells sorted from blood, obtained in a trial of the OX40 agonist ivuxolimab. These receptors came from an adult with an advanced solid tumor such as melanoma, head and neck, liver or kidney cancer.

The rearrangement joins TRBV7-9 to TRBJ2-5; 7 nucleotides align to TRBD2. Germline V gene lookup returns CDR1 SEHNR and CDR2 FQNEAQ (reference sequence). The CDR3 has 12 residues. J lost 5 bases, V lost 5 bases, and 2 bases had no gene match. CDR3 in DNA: TGTGCCAGCAGCGGGGGAGGGGAGACCCAGTACTTC. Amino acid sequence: CASSGGGETQYF.

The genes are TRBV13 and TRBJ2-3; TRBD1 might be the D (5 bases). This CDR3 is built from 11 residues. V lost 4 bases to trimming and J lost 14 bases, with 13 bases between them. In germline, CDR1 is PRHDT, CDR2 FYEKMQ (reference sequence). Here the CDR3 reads CASSSGPRVYF. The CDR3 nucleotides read TGTGCCAGCAGCTCCGGACCCAGGGTGTATTTT.

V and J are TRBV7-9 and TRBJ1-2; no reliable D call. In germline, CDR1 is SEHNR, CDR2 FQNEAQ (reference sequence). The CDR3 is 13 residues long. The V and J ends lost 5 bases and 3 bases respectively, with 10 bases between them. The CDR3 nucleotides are TGTGCCAGCAGCCTAGAACCCGACTATGGCTACACCTTC. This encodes CASSLEPDYGYTF.

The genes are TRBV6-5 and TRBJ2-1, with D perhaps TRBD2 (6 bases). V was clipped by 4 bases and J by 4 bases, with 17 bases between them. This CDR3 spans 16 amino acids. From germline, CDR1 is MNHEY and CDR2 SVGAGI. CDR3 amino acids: CASSFPTRGPYNEQFF. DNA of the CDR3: TGTGCCAGCAGTTTCCCGACTAGGGGTCCTTACAATGAGCAGTTCTTC.

CDR3 DNA: TGTGCCAGCAGCCCTAAAGCAGGGGCTGAAGCTTTCTTT. Its translation is CASSPKAGAEAFF. This rearrangement joins TRBV21-1 to TRBJ1-1; the table's D call, TRBD1, has no DNA check behind it. TRBV21-1 is an annotated pseudogene. The CDR3 totals 13 residues.

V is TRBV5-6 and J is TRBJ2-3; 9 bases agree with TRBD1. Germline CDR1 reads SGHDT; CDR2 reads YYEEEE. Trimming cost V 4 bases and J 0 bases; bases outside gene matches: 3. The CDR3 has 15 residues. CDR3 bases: TGTGCCAGCAGCCAAGGGACAGGGAGCACAGATACGCAGTATTTT. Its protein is CASSQGTGSTDTQYF.

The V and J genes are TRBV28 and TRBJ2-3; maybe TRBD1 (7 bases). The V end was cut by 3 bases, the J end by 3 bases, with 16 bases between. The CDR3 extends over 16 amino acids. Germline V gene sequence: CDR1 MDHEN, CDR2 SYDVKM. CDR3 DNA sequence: TGTGCCAGCAGTTTTGTGGAGGGGGCGCCGACAGATACGCAGTATTTT. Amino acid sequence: CASSFVEGAPTDTQYF.

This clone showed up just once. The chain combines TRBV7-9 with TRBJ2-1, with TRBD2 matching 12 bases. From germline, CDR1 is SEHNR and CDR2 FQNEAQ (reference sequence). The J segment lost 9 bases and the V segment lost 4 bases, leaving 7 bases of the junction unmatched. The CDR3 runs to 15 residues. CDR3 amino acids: CASSYSSGGAGEQFF. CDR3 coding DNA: TGTGCCAGCAGCTATTCTAGCGGGGGGGCTGGTGAGCAGTTCTTC. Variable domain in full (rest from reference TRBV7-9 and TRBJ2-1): DTGVSQNPRHKITKRGQNVTFRCDPISEHNRLYWYRQTLGQGPEFLTYFQNEAQLEKSRLLSDRFSAERPKGSFSTLEIQRTEQGDSAMYLCASSYSSGGAGEQFFGPGTRLTVL.

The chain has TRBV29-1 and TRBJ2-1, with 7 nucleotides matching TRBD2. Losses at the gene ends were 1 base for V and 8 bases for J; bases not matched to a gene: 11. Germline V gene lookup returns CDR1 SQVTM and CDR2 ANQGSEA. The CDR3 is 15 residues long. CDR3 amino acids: CSVEAPTSVLDEQFF. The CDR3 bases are TGCAGCGTTGAAGCCCCCACTAGCGTTCTGGATGAGCAGTTCTTC.

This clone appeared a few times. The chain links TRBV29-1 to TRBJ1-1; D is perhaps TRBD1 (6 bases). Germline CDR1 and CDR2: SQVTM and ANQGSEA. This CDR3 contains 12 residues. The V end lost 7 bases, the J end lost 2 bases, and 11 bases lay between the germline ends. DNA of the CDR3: TGCAGCGCCGGGACATCCAACACTGAAGCTTTCTTT. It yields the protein CSAGTSNTEAFF.

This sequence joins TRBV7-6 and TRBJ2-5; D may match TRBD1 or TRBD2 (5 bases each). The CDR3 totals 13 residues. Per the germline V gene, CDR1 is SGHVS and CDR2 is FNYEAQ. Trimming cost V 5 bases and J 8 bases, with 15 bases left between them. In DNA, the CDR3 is TGTGCCAGCAGCGCCGAGGACACTAGTACCCAGTACTTC. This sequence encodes CASSAEDTSTQYF.

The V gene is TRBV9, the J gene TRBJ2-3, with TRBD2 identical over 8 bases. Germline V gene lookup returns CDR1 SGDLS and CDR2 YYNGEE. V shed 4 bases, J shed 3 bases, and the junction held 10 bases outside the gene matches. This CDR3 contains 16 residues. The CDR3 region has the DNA TGTGCCAGCAGCTCCTGGACGGGGGGGCTTACAGATACGCAGTATTTT. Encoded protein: CASSSWTGGLTDTQYF.

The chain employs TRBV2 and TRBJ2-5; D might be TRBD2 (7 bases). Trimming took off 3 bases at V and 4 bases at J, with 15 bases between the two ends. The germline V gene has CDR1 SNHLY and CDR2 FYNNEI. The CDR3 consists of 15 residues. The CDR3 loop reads CASSEGGAPRETQYF. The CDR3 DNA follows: TGTGCCAGCAGTGAGGGGGGGGCCCCCCGAGAGACCCAGTACTTC.

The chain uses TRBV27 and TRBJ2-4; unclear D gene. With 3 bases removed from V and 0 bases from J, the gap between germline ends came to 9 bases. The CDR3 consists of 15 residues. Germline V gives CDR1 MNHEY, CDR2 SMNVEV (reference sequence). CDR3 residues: CASSLYSVAKNIQYF. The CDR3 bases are TGTGCCAGCAGTTTGTATTCTGTAGCCAAAAACATTCAGTACTTC.

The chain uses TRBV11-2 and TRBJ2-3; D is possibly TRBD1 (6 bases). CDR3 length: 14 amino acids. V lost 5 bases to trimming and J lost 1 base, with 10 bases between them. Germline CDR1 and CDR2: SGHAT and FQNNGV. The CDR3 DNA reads TGTGCCAGCAGCCCGGGACACGGCACAGATACGCAGTATTTT. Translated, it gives CASSPGHGTDTQYF.

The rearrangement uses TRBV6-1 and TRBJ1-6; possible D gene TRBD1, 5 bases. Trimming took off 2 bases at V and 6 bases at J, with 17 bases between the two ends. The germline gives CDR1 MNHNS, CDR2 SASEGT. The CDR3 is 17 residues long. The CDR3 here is CASSENGDWRFNSPLHF. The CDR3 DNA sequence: TGTGCCAGCAGTGAAAATGGGGACTGGAGGTTTAATTCACCCCTCCACTTT.

CDR3 in DNA: TGTGCCAGCAGCTTATCCAGGGCCTCCGATCGTACATACAATGAGCAGTTCTTC. Residues: CASSLSRASDRTYNEQFF. The chain employs TRBV7-9 and TRBJ2-1; weak D call: TRBD1 (5 bases). From germline, CDR1 is SEHNR and CDR2 FQNEAQ (reference sequence). The CDR3 is 18 residues long. V was cut by 2 bases and J by 4 bases, with 21 bases left in between.

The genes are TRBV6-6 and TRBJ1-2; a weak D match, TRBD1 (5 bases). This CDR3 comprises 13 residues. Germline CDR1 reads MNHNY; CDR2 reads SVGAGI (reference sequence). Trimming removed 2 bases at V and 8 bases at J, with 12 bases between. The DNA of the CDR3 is TGTGCCAGCAGTTACGTGGCAGGGATCGGCTACACCTTC. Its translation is CASSYVAGIGYTF.

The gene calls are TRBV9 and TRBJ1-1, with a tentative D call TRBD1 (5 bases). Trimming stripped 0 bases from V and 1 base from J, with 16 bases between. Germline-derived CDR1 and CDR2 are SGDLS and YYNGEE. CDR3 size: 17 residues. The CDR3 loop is CASSVETGYLGNTEAFF. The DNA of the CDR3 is TGTGCCAGCAGCGTAGAAACAGGCTACTTAGGGAACACTGAAGCTTTCTTT.

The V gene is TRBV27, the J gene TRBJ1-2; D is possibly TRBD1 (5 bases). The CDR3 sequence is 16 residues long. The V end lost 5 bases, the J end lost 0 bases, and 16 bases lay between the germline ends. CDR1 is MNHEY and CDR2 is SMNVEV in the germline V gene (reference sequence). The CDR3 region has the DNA TGTGCCAGCAGTCCCTCCATTGGGGCCACTAACTATGGCTACACCTTC. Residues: CASSPSIGATNYGYTF.

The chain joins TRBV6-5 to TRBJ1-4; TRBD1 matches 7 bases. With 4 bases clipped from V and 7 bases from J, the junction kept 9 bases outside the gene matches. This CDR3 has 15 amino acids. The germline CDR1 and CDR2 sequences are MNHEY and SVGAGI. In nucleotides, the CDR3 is TGTGCCAGCAGTTTGGGGACAGCTGGGGGTGAAAAACTGTTTTTT. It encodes CASSLGTAGGEKLFF.

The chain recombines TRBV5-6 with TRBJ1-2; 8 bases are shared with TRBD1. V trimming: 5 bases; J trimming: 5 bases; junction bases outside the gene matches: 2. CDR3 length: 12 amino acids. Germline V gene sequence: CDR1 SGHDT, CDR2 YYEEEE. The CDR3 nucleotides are TGTGCCAGCAGGGGACAGGCGTATGGCTACACCTTC. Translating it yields CASRGQAYGYTF.

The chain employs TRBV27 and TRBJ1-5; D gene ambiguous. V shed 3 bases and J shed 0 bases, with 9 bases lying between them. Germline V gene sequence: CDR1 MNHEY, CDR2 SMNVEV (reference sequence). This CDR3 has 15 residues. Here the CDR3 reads CASSLSGYSNQPQHF. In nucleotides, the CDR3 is TGTGCCAGCAGTTTGTCGGGATATAGCAATCAGCCCCAGCATTTT.

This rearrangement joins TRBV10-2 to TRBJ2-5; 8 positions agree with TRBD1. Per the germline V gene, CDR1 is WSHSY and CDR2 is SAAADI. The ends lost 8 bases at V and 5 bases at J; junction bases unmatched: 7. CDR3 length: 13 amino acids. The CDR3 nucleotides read TGCGCCAGCTCTACAGGGGGTTTGGAGACCCAGTACTTC. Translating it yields CASSTGGLETQYF.

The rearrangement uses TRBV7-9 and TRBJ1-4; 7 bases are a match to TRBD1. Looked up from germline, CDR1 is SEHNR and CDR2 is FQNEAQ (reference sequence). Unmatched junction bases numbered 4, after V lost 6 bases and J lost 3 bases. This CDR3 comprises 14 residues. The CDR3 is CASRAGGSNEKLFF. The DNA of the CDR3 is TGTGCCAGCAGGGCAGGGGGGTCTAATGAAAAACTGTTTTTT.

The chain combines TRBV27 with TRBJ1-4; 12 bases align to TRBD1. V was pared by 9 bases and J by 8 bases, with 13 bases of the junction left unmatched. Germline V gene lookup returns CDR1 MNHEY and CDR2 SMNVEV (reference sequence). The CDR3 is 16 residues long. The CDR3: CASLSGTGGLGEKLFF. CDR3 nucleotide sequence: TGTGCCAGTCTATCCGGGACAGGGGGCCTCGGGGAAAAACTGTTTTTT.

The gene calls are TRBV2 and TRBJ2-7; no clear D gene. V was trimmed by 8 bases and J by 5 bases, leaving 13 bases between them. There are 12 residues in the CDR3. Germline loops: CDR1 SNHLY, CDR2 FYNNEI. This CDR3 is CASSKWADEQYF. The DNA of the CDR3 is TGTGCCAGCTCCAAGTGGGCAGACGAGCAGTACTTC. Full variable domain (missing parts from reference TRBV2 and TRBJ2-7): EPEVTQTPSHQVTQMGQEVILRCVPISNHLYFYWYRQILGQKVEFLVSFYNNEISEKSEIFDDQFSVERPDGSNFTLKIRSTKLEDSAMYFCASSKWADEQYFGPGTRLTVT.

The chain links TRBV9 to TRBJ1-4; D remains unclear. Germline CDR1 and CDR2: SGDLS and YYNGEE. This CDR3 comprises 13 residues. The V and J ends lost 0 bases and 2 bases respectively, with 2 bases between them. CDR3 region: CASSVGTNEKLFF. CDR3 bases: TGTGCCAGCAGCGTAGGCACTAATGAAAAACTGTTTTTT.

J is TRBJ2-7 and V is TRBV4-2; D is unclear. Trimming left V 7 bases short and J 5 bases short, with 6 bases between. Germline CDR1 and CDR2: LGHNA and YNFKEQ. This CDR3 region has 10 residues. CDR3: CASKGNEQYF. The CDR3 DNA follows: TGTGCCAGCAAAGGGAACGAGCAGTACTTC.

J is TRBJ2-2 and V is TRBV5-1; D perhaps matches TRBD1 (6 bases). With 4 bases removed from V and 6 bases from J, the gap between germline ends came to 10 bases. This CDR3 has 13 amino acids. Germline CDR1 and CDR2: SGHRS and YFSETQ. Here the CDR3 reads CASSPQGSGELFF. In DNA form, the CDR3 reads TGCGCCAGCAGCCCCCAGGGGTCCGGGGAGCTGTTTTTT.

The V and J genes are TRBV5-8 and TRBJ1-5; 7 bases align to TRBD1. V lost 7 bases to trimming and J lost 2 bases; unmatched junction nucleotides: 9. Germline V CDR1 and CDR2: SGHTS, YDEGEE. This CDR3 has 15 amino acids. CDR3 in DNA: TGTGCCAGCCTATCTACAGGGGTGGGCAATCAGCCCCAGCATTTT. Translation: CASLSTGVGNQPQHF.

CDR3 protein: CASSLGRTEAFF. CDR3 sequence (DNA): TGTGCCAGCAGCTTAGGGCGGACTGAAGCTTTCTTT. The V and J genes are TRBV7-9 and TRBJ1-1; D not certain. CDR1 is SEHNR and CDR2 is FQNEAQ in the germline V gene (reference sequence). The CDR3 is made up of 12 amino acids. Trimming took 1 base from V and 5 from J, leaving 5 bases between them.